This T cell receptor (beta chain) emerged from a study of PD-1 blockade in classical Hodgkin lymphoma. Points from the study as a whole: Whatever underlies the repertoire differences (possibly disease activity or prior therapy) remains undefined.

CDR3 length equals 13 residues. The V gene's germline CDR1 is MNHEY and CDR2 SMNVEV (reference sequence). Trimming took off 6 bases at V and 0 bases at J, with 6 bases between the two ends. Assay used: immunoSEQ multiplex PCR; TCRdb lists only in-frame clones, some missing. This table holds about 49,000 clones, 85% to 90% found once. Regarding time point: cycle 4 day 1 (C4D1), after six to seven weeks of nivolumab. Every patient relapsed after autologous stem cell transplantation, and brentuximab vedotin exposure varied. A note on this clone: Its antigen is unknown.

This chain connects TRBV27 to TRBJ2-1; D unresolved. This sequence was found in a human donor with classical Hodgkin lymphoma. The sample in question was peripheral blood mononuclear cells (PBMCs), obtained before the fourth cycle of nivolumab. CDR3 DNA: TGTGCCAGCAGCAGACCCTCCTACAATGAGCAGTTCTTC. Its protein product is CASSRPSYNEQFF.